These T cell receptor beta chains were read from a single sample in a study of blood T cell repertoires in COVID-19. Data came from immunoSEQ multiplex PCR; TCRdb stores just in-frame clones and leaves some out. The sample consists of 30,000 to 40,000 clones, approximately 81% of them appearing once. Source material: peripheral blood. These receptor sequences come from a man aged 70 or older with COVID-19, enrolled during active disease. Both conserved end residues are part of each CDR3. Fields, in order: D gene, V gene, J gene, clone size, CDR3 protein, CDR3 DNA. D genes are given only for firm matches. Clone size is shown for a subset of rows, as once, few, many or a class of expanded clone.

NA	TRBV18	TRBJ2-7	NA	CASSPQVGRGSYEQYF	TGTGCCAGCTCACCACAGGTCGGCAGGGGTTCTTACGAGCAGTACTTC
NA	TRBV5-5	TRBJ1-6	NA	CASSLLRDSPLHF	TGTGCCAGCAGCTTGTTGAGGGATTCACCCCTCCACTTT
TRBD2	TRBV28	TRBJ2-1	NA	CASSFRTSGYNEQFF	TGTGCCAGCAGTTTCAGGACTAGCGGCTACAATGAGCAGTTCTTC
TRBD1	TRBV5-1	TRBJ2-3	NA	CASSPRTGSTDTQYF	TGCGCCAGCAGCCCAAGGACAGGGAGCACAGATACGCAGTATTTT
TRBD2	TRBV7-2	TRBJ2-2	NA	CASSLVATSGIGGELFF	TGTGCCAGCAGCTTAGTGGCAACTAGCGGGATAGGCGGGGAGCTGTTTTTT
NA	TRBV12-5	TRBJ1-5	NA	CASGFRGQGNQPQHF	TGTGCTAGTGGTTTCAGGGGCCAAGGCAATCAGCCCCAGCATTTT
TRBD1	TRBV6-2/TRBV6-3	TRBJ2-3	NA	CASSPPPGQLSGTDTQYF	TGTGCCAGCAGCCCCCCCCCGGGACAGTTATCGGGCACAGATACGCAGTATTTT
TRBD1	TRBV4-1	TRBJ1-4	NA	CASSLMTGKANEKLFF	TGCGCCAGCAGCCTCATGACAGGGAAGGCTAATGAAAAACTGTTTTTT
NA	TRBV7-9	TRBJ1-4	once	CASSPSVASEKLFF	TGTGCCAGCAGCCCATCGGTAGCGAGTGAAAAACTGTTTTTT
NA	TRBV5-6	TRBJ1-6	NA	CASSLLAGKGGSYNSPLHF	TGTGCCAGCAGCTTGCTGGCAGGGAAAGGTGGCTCCTATAATTCACCCCTCCACTTT
NA	TRBV19	TRBJ1-1	NA	CASNRVGVNTEAFF	TGTGCCAGTAACAGGGTGGGGGTGAACACTGAAGCTTTCTTT
NA	TRBV11-1	TRBJ2-7	NA	CASSADRSFSYEQYF	TGTGCCAGCAGCGCTGACAGGTCATTCTCCTACGAGCAGTACTTC
NA	TRBV28	TRBJ1-2	few	CASSLRQIRMGYGYTF	TGTGCCAGCAGTCTTAGACAGATTCGTATGGGCTATGGCTACACCTTC
TRBD1	TRBV18	TRBJ1-1	NA	CASSPTYFSGTGATEAFF	TGTGCCAGCTCACCGACGTATTTCTCCGGAACAGGGGCCACTGAAGCTTTCTTT
NA	TRBV19	TRBJ1-5	NA	CASNHRDTLLPQHF	TGTGCCAGTAATCACCGGGACACCCTTCTGCCCCAGCATTTT
NA	TRBV4-3	TRBJ1-2	NA	CASSQDLTVPYGYTF	TGCGCCAGCAGCCAAGATTTAACGGTTCCCTATGGCTACACCTTC
NA	TRBV9	TRBJ1-2	few	CASSRIGYTF	TGTGCCAGCAGCCGTATCGGCTACACCTTC
NA	TRBV6-5	TRBJ1-5	NA	CASSNPTYSNQPQHF	TGTGCCAGCAGCAACCCGACATATAGCAATCAGCCCCAGCATTTT
NA	TRBV5-1	TRBJ1-1	NA	CASGLDPGTEAFF	TGCGCCAGCGGATTGGACCCCGGGACTGAAGCTTTCTTT
NA	TRBV9	TRBJ2-7	once	CASSVSAGQPSEQYF	TGTGCCAGCAGCGTATCGGCCGGACAGCCATCCGAGCAGTACTTC
NA	TRBV7-2	TRBJ2-5	few	CASSFRETQYF	TGTGCCAGCAGCTTCCGTGAGACCCAGTACTTC
NA	TRBV4-3	TRBJ2-5	NA	CASSQERLPQETQYF	TGCGCCAGCAGCCAAGAACGACTACCTCAAGAGACCCAGTACTTC
NA	TRBV5-1	TRBJ1-4	NA	CASSLVGVGGSGNEKLFF	TGCGCCAGCAGCTTGGTGGGCGTCGGCGGGAGTGGTAATGAAAAACTGTTTTTT
TRBD2	TRBV19	TRBJ2-5	NA	CASSITSADIETQYF	TGTGCCAGTAGTATTACTAGCGCCGACATAGAGACCCAGTACTTC
TRBD2	TRBV7-9	TRBJ2-1	NA	CASSSPGGGSYNEQFF	TGTGCCAGCAGCTCGCCGGGAGGGGGGTCCTACAATGAGCAGTTCTTC
TRBD2	TRBV7-9	TRBJ2-5	NA	CASSFGEGETQYF	TGTGCCAGCAGCTTTGGGGAGGGGGAGACCCAGTACTTC
TRBD2	TRBV5-4	TRBJ2-1	few	CASRENAGTNALF	TGTGCCAGCAGGGAGAACGCCGGGACTAATGCCCTCTTC
TRBD1	TRBV19	TRBJ2-4	NA	CASSISTGGDHLQAKNIQYF	TGTGCCAGTAGTATTTCAACAGGGGGCGATCATCTACAAGCCAAAAACATTCAGTACTTC
NA	TRBV19	TRBJ1-2	NA	CASSVMRYGYTF	TGTGCCAGTAGTGTGATGAGATATGGCTACACCTTC
TRBD2	TRBV28	TRBJ2-5	NA	CASSTRPSGRETQYF	TGTGCCAGCAGTACGCGGCCTAGCGGGAGGGAGACCCAGTACTTC
TRBD1	TRBV5-4	TRBJ2-7	NA	CASSVGPRAGGHEQYF	TGTGCCAGCAGCGTTGGGCCCCGAGCAGGGGGCCACGAGCAGTACTTC
NA	TRBV11-2	TRBJ1-1	NA	CASSLVSRGYTEAFF	TGTGCCAGCAGCTTAGTGAGCAGGGGATACACTGAAGCTTTCTTT
TRBD2	TRBV7-9	TRBJ2-1	NA	CASTRRSSGPPNEQFF	TGTGCCAGCACCAGGCGGAGTAGCGGGCCGCCCAATGAGCAGTTCTTC